These 13 T cell receptor beta chains share one sample of origin, sequenced in a study of T-cell reconstitution after alpha-beta-depleted transplantation in children. Unique molecular identifiers were incorporated when the TCRbeta library was constructed. TCRdb reprocessed the PCR reads with MiXCR, giving one entry per CDR3 protein. The sample yields approximately 520,000 distinct CDR3 sequences, roughly 33% seen once. The specimen comprised PBMCs from the stem cell graft donor, sampled from the stem cell graft. The receptor set was obtained from a human donor who donated a stem cell graft to a child with aplastic anemia.

This chain connects TRBV5-4 to TRBJ1-1; D not certain. The CDR3 extends over 14 amino acids. Germline values: CDR1 SGHNT, CDR2 YYREEE (reference sequence). The ends were cut back, 2 bases at V and 1 base at J, with 9 bases in the middle. The CDR3 DNA follows: TGTGCCAGCAGCTTAGAACAGCAGAACACTGAAGCTTTCTTT. Translated, it gives CASSLEQQNTEAFF. Using reference TRBV5-4 and TRBJ1-1 for the parts outside the CDR3, the full variable domain is ETGVTQSPTHLIKTRGQQVTLRCSSQSGHNTVSWYQQALGQGPQFIFQYYREEENGRGNFPPRFSGLQFPNYSSELNVNALELDDSALYLCASSLEQQNTEAFFGQGTRLTVV.

The chain employs TRBV6-2 or TRBV6-3 and TRBJ1-1, with D maybe TRBD1 (5 bases). This CDR3 is 14 amino acids long. Germline V lookup: CDR1 MNHEY, CDR2 SVGEGT. Trimming stripped 2 bases from V and 1 base from J, with 8 bases between. The CDR3 here is CASSYGAKNTEAFF. The CDR3 region has the DNA TGTGCCAGCAGTTACGGGGCTAAGAACACTGAAGCTTTCTTT.

This clonotype was picked up a small number of times. The rearrangement uses TRBV20-1 and TRBJ2-3; D remains unclear. This CDR3 is built from 14 residues. Trimming shortened V by 6 bases and J by 6 bases, and 19 bases separated the two germline ends. Germline V gives CDR1 DFQATT, CDR2 SNEGSKA (reference sequence). The DNA of the CDR3 is TGCAGTGCCTCCAGCGTCGGCCATAGGGATACGCAGTATTTT. Its translation is CSASSVGHRDTQYF.

This chain joins TRBV5-1 and TRBJ2-7; the D gene is possibly TRBD2 (6 bases). The length of the CDR3 is 14 residues. V dropped 4 bases and J dropped 7 bases, with 18 bases sitting between them. The V gene's germline CDR1 is SGHRS and CDR2 YFSETQ. CDR3 residues: CASSLGTGYREQYF. The CDR3 region has the DNA TGCGCCAGCAGCCTCGGGACTGGCTATCGGGAGCAGTACTTC.

This clonotype was seen more than once but under ten times. As DNA, the CDR3 is TGTGCCAGCAGCTTACACCGGCCAGGGGGCGCGGCTGAAGCTTTCTTT. Translation: CASSLHRPGGAAEAFF. The chain has TRBV7-3 and TRBJ1-1; 8 nucleotides line up with TRBD1. CDR1 SGHTA and CDR2 FQGTGA come from the germline V gene. V was clipped by 2 bases and J by 6 bases; unmatched bases: 11. CDR3 length: 16 amino acids.

The V gene is TRBV5-6, the J gene TRBJ1-1; D not certain. The CDR3 has 17 residues. The V and J ends lost 4 bases and 0 bases respectively, with 19 bases between them. Germline values: CDR1 SGHDT, CDR2 YYEEEE. The CDR3 coding sequence is TGTGCCAGCAGCCCGCTGAGCTACCGAGAAATGAACACTGAAGCTTTCTTT. Amino acids: CASSPLSYREMNTEAFF.

The CDR3 loop reads CASRPPRAGGPSYEQYV. CDR3 bases: TGTGCCAGCAGGCCCCCCAGAGCGGGAGGGCCCTCCTACGAGCAGTACGTC. The genes are TRBV6-1 and TRBJ2-7; 10 bases are a match to TRBD2. V lost 6 bases and J lost 0; bases outside the gene matches: 11. The CDR3 has 17 residues. Germline loops: CDR1 MNHNS, CDR2 SASEGT.

The rearrangement joins TRBV6-2 or TRBV6-3 to TRBJ1-2; D unresolved. The germline gives CDR1 MNHEY, CDR2 SVGEGT. The V and J ends lost 5 bases and 4 bases respectively, with 5 bases between them. CDR3 size: 11 residues. The CDR3: CASSQFYGYTF. In DNA, the CDR3 is TGTGCCAGCAGTCAGTTCTATGGCTACACCTTC.

This chain links TRBV30 with TRBJ2-3; possible D gene TRBD2, 6 bases. Trimming pared 3 bases from V and 6 bases from J, leaving 19 bases between. The CDR3 has 15 residues. Germline V gene data show CDR1 as GTSNPN and CDR2 as SVGIG (reference sequence). The CDR3 reads CAWSRAGPRSDTQYF. In DNA, the CDR3 is TGTGCCTGGAGCCGGGCGGGACCCCGGTCGGATACGCAGTATTTT.

The chain carries TRBV12-3 or TRBV12-4 and TRBJ2-2; D unclear. The CDR3 is made up of 11 amino acids. V was trimmed by 7 bases and J by 8 bases, leaving 8 bases between them. CDR3 sequence: CASTQGGELFF. As DNA, the CDR3 is TGTGCCAGCACCCAAGGGGGGGAGCTGTTTTTT.

The rearrangement joins TRBV6-5 to TRBJ1-6, with D hard to call. Trimming stripped 7 bases from V and 10 bases from J, with 17 bases between. The CDR3 sequence is 14 residues long. Germline assignment: CDR1 MNHEY and CDR2 SVGAGI. CDR3 region: CASTFGVLESPLHF. The DNA for the CDR3 is TGTGCCAGCACTTTTGGGGTCTTGGAGTCACCCCTCCACTTT.

The chain has TRBV20-1 and TRBJ1-3, with a weak D call TRBD1 (6 bases). V was clipped by 5 bases and J by 8 bases, with 16 bases between them. The CDR3 is made up of 13 amino acids. The germline V gene encodes CDR1 DFQATT and CDR2 SNEGSKA (reference sequence). CDR3 in amino acids: CSAGRQAGYTIYF. The CDR3 DNA follows: TGCAGTGCTGGCCGACAGGCCGGATACACCATATATTTT.

This clonotype was found a few times. CDR3 nucleotides: TGTGCCAGTAGTATTCGGAGGACCGTATCTTATAGCAATCAGCCCCAGCATTTT. Its translation: CASSIRRTVSYSNQPQHF. The chain couples TRBV19 to TRBJ1-5; no clear D gene. Germline CDR1 is LNHDA and CDR2 is SQIVND (reference sequence). The germline V and J ends were trimmed by 3 bases and 0 bases, with 18 bases remaining between them. The CDR3 runs to 18 residues.